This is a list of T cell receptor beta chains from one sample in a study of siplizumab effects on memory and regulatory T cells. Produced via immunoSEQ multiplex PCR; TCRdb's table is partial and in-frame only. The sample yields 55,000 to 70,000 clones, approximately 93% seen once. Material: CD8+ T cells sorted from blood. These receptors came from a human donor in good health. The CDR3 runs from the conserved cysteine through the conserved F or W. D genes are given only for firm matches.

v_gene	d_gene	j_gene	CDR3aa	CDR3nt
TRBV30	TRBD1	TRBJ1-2	CASYSYRGNSPSNYGYTF	TGTGCCTCATATTCGTACAGGGGGAATTCTCCATCTAACTATGGCTACACCTTC
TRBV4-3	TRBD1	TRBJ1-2	CASRPRQGHYGYTF	TGCGCCAGCAGACCCAGACAGGGCCACTATGGCTACACCTTC
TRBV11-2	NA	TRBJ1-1	CASSSDRNTEAFF	TGTGCCAGCAGCTCGGACAGGAACACTGAAGCTTTCTTT
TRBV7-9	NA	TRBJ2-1	CASSSTGDNEQFF	TGTGCCAGCAGCAGTACAGGAGACAATGAGCAGTTCTTC
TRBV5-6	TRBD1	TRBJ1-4	CASSPTPGTGRFPNEKLFF	TGTGCCAGCAGCCCAACCCCCGGGACAGGAAGATTCCCTAATGAAAAACTGTTTTTT
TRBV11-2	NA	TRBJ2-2	CASSRAGELFF	TGTGCCAGCAGCCGCGCCGGGGAGCTGTTTTTT
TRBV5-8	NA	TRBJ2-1	CASLLNNEQFF	TGTGCCAGCCTTCTAAACAATGAGCAGTTCTTC
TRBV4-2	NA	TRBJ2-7	CASSSGTPYEQYF	TGTGCCAGCAGTTCCGGGACTCCCTACGAGCAGTACTTC
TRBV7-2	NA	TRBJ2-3	CASSLALGGDTQYF	TGTGCCAGCAGCTTAGCGCTTGGGGGGGATACGCAGTATTTT
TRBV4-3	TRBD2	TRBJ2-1	CASSPGASGDEQFF	TGCGCCAGCAGCCCAGGGGCTAGCGGGGATGAGCAGTTCTTC
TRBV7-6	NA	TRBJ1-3	CASSLDTSSGNTIYF	TGTGCCAGCAGCTTAGACACCAGCTCTGGAAACACCATATATTTT
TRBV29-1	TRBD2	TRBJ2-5	CSAVYLRTSEETQYF	TGCAGCGCAGTTTATTTGAGGACTAGCGAAGAGACCCAGTACTTC
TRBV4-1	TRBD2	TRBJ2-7	CASSQTLAGPYEQYF	TGCGCCAGCAGCCAAACCCTAGCGGGTCCCTACGAGCAGTACTTC
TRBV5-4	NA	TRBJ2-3	CASSPSRQVSTDTQYF	TGTGCCAGCAGCCCGAGCCGACAAGTTAGCACAGATACGCAGTATTTT
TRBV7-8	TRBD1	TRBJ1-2	CASSPGTVYGYTF	TGTGCCAGCAGCCCTGGGACAGTCTATGGCTACACCTTC
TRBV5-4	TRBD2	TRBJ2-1	CASSMGAGANEQFF	TGTGCCAGCAGCATGGGAGCGGGAGCCAATGAGCAGTTCTTC